The clone carrying this TCR beta chain was observed a handful of times. The data originate from a study of regulatory T cells in long-lasting Graves disease. The J segment lost 0 bases and the V segment lost 2 bases, leaving 2 bases of the junction unmatched. In germline, CDR1 is LGHDT, CDR2 YNNKEL (reference sequence). The CDR3 totals 15 residues. HTBI primers from iRepertoire and Arm-PCR of CDR3 regions yielded the TCR beta libraries. TCRdb redid the calling of the multiplex PCR reads with MiXCR, one entry per CDR3 protein. The repertoire holds some 330,000 distinct CDR3 sequences, about 23% seen once, with 25% to 30% in the top ten. Time point described: persistent/refractory GD, antithyroid drugs over 5 years with positive TRAb. PBMC-extracted RNA yielded the TCR library.

This receptor was obtained from a woman in her 40s with Graves disease. The rearrangement uses TRBV3-1 and TRBJ2-7, with 9 bases lining up with TRBD2. Specimen: peripheral blood mononuclear cells (PBMCs), collected when the disease was refractory, from a patient treated with antithyroid drugs. The CDR3 reads CASSQTSGYSYEQYF. CDR3 sequence (DNA): TGTGCCAGCAGCCAAACTAGCGGGTACTCCTACGAGCAGTACTTC.